The present entry profiles one TCR beta chain with its context. What it binds is unknown. CD8 cells classed as naive were CD45RO-negative and positively selected for CCR7, excluding terminally differentiated effector memory CD45RA+ cells. Adult donors, all healthy and HIV-negative, had no recent acute infections or vaccinations. The entry originates in a study of shared clonotypes between healthy human individuals. Study-level information: Researchers drew samples from two women and three men aged 18 to 49.

Data came from immunoSEQ multiplex PCR; TCRdb stores just in-frame clones and leaves some out. The top ten clones hold nearly 25% of a sample with about 700,000 clones, around 92% of them seen once. Study findings and constraints: When naive CD4 clonotypes were compared across several donors, approximately 5% were shared. The study generally estimated greater richness for naive than memory subsets.

Germline trimming cut 5 bases from V and 1 base from J; bases unmatched to any gene: 4. Per the germline V gene, CDR1 is LNHDA and CDR2 is SQIVND (reference sequence). This CDR3 comprises 16 residues. The TCR originated in a young man in good health. The chain employs TRBV19 and TRBJ2-2; 10 nucleotides line up with TRBD2. Sequenced sample: naive CD8+ T cells sorted from blood. CDR3 coding DNA: TGTGCCAGTAGTCCTTGGACTAGCGGGAACACCGGGGAGCTGTTTTTT. It is translated as CASSPWTSGNTGELFF.